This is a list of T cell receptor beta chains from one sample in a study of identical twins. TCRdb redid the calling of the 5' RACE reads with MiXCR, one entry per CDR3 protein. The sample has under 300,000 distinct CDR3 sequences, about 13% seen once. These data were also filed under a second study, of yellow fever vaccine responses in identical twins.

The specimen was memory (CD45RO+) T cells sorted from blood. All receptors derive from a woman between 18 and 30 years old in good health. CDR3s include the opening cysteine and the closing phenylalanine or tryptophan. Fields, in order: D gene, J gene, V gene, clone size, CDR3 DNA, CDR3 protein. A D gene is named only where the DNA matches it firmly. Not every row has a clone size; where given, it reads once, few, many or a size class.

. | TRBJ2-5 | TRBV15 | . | TGTGCCACCAGCAGAGATGAGATGGGTGGAGAGACCCAGTACTTC | CATSRDEMGGETQYF
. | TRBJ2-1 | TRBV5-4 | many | TGTGCCAGCAGCTTGGAACCAGGGTACAATGAGCAGTTCTTC | CASSLEPGYNEQFF
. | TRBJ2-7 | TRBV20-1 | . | TGCTGTGCTAGAGATCCCCAGGGGGAGGTATCCGCTTACTACTACGAGCAGTACTTC | CCARDPQGEVSAYYYEQYF
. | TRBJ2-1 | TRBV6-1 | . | TGTGCCAGCAGCCCGACGTCAGGGGTGGGGGGAAATGAGCAGTTCTTC | CASSPTSGVGGNEQFF
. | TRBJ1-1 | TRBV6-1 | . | TGTGCCAGCAGTAGGTCATCGGCGACGAACACTGAAGCTTTCTTT | CASSRSSATNTEAFF
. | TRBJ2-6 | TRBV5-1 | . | TGCGCCAGCAGCCCGATGGACACTGGGGCCAACGTCCTGACTTTC | CASSPMDTGANVLTF
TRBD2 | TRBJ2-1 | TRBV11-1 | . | TGTGCCAGCATCCGGAAGGGACTAGCGGGAAGCTCCTACAATGAGCAGTTCTTC | CASIRKGLAGSSYNEQFF
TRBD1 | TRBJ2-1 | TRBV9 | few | TGTGCCAGCAGCGAAGGGACAGGGCCCGATGAGCAGTTCTTC | CASSEGTGPDEQFF
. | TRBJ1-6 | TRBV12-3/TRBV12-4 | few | TGTGCCACCAGGGCAGGAGTTTCACCCCTCCACTTT | CATRAGVSPLHF
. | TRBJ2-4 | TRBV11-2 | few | TGTGCCAGCAGCTTAGGTGGTTTGGGAGGAGACATTCAGTACTTC | CASSLGGLGGDIQYF
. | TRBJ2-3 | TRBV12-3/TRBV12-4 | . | TGTGCCAGCAGTTTAATTCGGGCAGGCTCAGATACGCAGTATTTT | CASSLIRAGSDTQYF
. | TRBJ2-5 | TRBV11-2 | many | TGTGCCAGCAGCTTAAATCTGGAGACCCAGTACTTC | CASSLNLETQYF
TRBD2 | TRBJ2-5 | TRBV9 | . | TGTGCCAGCAGCGCGGGACTAGTGGTAGAGACCCAGTACTTC | CASSAGLVVETQYF
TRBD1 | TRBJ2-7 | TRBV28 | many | TGTGCCAGCAGTTTGGATGGGACAGGGGGCTTCTACGAGCAGTACTTC | CASSLDGTGGFYEQYF
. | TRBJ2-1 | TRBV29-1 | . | TGCAGCGTTGTTTTGGCGGACAATGAGCAGTTCTTC | CSVVLADNEQFF
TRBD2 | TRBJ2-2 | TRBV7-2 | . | TGTGCCAGCAGTCTAGCGGGAAAAACCGGGGAGCTGTTTTTT | CASSLAGKTGELFF
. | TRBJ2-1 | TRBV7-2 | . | TGTGCCAGCAGCCCCAGCCGCTCCTACAATGAGCAGTTCTTC | CASSPSRSYNEQFF
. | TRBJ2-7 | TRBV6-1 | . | TGTGCCATAGGGAGGGGGAGCTCCTACGAGCAGTACTTC | CAIGRGSSYEQYF
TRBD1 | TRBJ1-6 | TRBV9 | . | TGTGCCAGCAGCGTAGAAGACAGGGGTAATTCACCCCTCCACTTT | CASSVEDRGNSPLHF
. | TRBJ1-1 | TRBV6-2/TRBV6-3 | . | TGTGCCAGCAGCATAGGACAGCTATGGGGGGGTGAAGCTTTCTTT | CASSIGQLWGGEAFF
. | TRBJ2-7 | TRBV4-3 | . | TGCGCCAGCAGCCAATATTTCCATTTCTCCTACGAGCAGTACTTC | CASSQYFHFSYEQYF
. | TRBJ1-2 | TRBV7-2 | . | TGTGCCAGCAGCTCCGACGGTGGTGACTATGGCTACACCTTC | CASSSDGGDYGYTF
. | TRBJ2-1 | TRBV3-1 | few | TGTGCCAGCAGCGATGTCTCAGCCGAGCAGTTCTTC | CASSDVSAEQFF
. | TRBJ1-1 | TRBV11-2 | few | TGTGCCAGCAGCTTACTCCAGGGATCCATGAACACTGAAGCTTTCTTT | CASSLLQGSMNTEAFF
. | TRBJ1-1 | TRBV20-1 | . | TGCAGTGCTAGGATGCAGAACACTGAAGCTTTCTTT | CSARMQNTEAFF
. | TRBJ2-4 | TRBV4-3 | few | TGCGCCAGCAGCCAAGATCCTACAATCGGGGGCCTAGCCAAAAACATTCAGTACTTC | CASSQDPTIGGLAKNIQYF
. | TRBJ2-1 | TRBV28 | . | TGTGCCAGCAGTCCCCCCTCCGCGGGAAGGTTCAATGAGCAGTTCTTC | CASSPPSAGRFNEQFF
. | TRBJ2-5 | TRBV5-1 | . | TGCGCCAGCAGCTTGTCGCAGGGGGGATTCTTCCAAGAGACCCAGTACTTC | CASSLSQGGFFQETQYF
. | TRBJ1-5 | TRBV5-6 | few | TGTGCCAGCAGCTTGGCCGCAGGGACCAATCAGCCCCAGCATTTT | CASSLAAGTNQPQHF
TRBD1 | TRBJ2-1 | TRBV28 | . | TGTGCCAGCAGCCTAACAGGGGGCTACAATGAGCAGTTCTTC | CASSLTGGYNEQFF
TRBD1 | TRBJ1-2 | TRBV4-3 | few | TGCGCCAGCAGCCAAGATTATGCAGGGGGCGCGTATGGCTACACCTTC | CASSQDYAGGAYGYTF
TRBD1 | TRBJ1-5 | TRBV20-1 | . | TGCAGTGCTGACCGACAGGGGGCAAGCAATCAGCCCCAGCATTTT | CSADRQGASNQPQHF
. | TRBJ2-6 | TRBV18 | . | TGTGCCAGCTCACTCTCCCTCGGGGCCAACGTCCTGACTTTC | CASSLSLGANVLTF
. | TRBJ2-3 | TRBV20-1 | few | TGCAGTGCTAGCGGGGTGCTGACAGATACGCAGTATTTT | CSASGVLTDTQYF
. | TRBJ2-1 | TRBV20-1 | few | TGCAGTGCTCTTAAGTACCCCTCCTACAATGAGCAGTTCTTC | CSALKYPSYNEQFF
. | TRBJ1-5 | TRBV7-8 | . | TGTGCCAGCAGCTGGGCGGAATCCAATCAGCCCCAGCATTTT | CASSWAESNQPQHF
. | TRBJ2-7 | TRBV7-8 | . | TGTGCCAGCAGCTCGAGGGACCCACCCTCCTACGAGCAGTACTTC | CASSSRDPPSYEQYF
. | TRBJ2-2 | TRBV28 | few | TGTGCCAGCAGTTTGGTTAGTCCCGGGGAGCTGTTTTTT | CASSLVSPGELFF
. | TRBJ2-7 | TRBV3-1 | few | TGTGCCAGCAGCCAATCTCCGGGATACGAGCAGTACTTC | CASSQSPGYEQYF
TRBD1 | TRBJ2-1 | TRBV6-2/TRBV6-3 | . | TGTGCCAGCACCCCACAGGGGGCGGCCTACAATGAGCAGTTCTTC | CASTPQGAAYNEQFF
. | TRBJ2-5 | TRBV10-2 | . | TGCGCCAGCAGTGAGACCCTGTACCAAGAGACCCAGTACTTC | CASSETLYQETQYF
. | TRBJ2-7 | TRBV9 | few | TGTGCCAGCAGCGTAGCTCCGCTGAGCTCCTACGAGCAGTACTTC | CASSVAPLSSYEQYF
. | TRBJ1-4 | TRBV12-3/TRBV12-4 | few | TGTGCCAGCAGAAAGGGTCAGGGAGGGGATGAAAAACTGTTTTTT | CASRKGQGGDEKLFF
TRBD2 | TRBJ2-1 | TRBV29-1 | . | TGCAGCGTAACAACTAGCGGGTCCTACAATGAGCAGTTCTTC | CSVTTSGSYNEQFF
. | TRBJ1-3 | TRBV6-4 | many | TGTGCCAGCAGTCCCAACGCACAGAGTGGAAACACCATATATTTT | CASSPNAQSGNTIYF
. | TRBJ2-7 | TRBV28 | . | TGTGCCAGCAGTTCAGGGTTTCGGAGCGGTGGGCAGTACTTC | CASSSGFRSGGQYF
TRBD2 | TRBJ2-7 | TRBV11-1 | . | TGTGCCAGCAGCTTAAAGGGACTAGCGGGAGAAATTTCCTACGAGCAGTACTTC | CASSLKGLAGEISYEQYF
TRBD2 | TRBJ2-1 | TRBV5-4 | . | TGTGCCAGCAGCCGTAGTGGGAGGGCCGTCGACAATGAGCAGTTCTTC | CASSRSGRAVDNEQFF
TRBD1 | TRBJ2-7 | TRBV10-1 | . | TGCGCCAGCAGTGAGAGGCCAGGGGGCACCGAGCAGTACTTC | CASSERPGGTEQYF
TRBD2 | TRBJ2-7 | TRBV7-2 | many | TGTGCCAGCAGCTTAGAAGGGACTAGTGCATTCGAGCAGTACTTC | CASSLEGTSAFEQYF
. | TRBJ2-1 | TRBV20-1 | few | TGCAGTGCTAGAGATCTTTGGGGGGAGTTATCTACCTCCTACAATGAGCAGTTCTTC | CSARDLWGELSTSYNEQFF
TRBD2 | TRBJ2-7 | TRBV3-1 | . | TGTGCCAGCAGCCAAGTGATGGGACTAAACTACGAGCAGTACTTC | CASSQVMGLNYEQYF
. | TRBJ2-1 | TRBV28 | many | TGTGCCAGCGCCCAGACCGTCTATGAGCAGTTCTTC | CASAQTVYEQFF
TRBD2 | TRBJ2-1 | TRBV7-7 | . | TGTGCTAGCAGCCGCGGGGGTTCAAGGAATGAGCAGTTCTTC | CASSRGGSRNEQFF
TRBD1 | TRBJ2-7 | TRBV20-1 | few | TGCAGTGCTAACAAGGGGGCGCAGGACGAGCAGTACTTC | CSANKGAQDEQYF
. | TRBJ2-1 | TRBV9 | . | TGTGCCAGCAGCTCCTACGGGGGATGGGAGACCCAGTTCTTC | CASSSYGGWETQFF